The source of this T cell receptor (beta chain) is a study of OX40 agonist ivuxolimab in advanced cancers. Turning to the study itself: Ivuxolimab, an antibody that agonizes OX40 (CD134), was administered to the patients. Three individuals attained partial responses, comprising one hepatocellular carcinoma case and two cutaneous melanoma cases.

Germline V gene sequence: CDR1 MNHNY, CDR2 SVGAGI (reference sequence). The ends were cut back, 6 bases at V and 4 bases at J, with 10 bases in the middle. This CDR3 comprises 12 residues. Using immunoSEQ multiplex PCR, the repertoire was profiled, and TCRdb retains in-frame clones only, with some absent. This repertoire shows tens of thousands of clones, about 90% found once; its top ten account for around 48%. This specimen was CD4+ or CD8+ T cells sorted from blood, taken in a trial of the OX40 agonist ivuxolimab. The sequence was collected from an adult with an advanced solid tumor such as melanoma, head and neck, liver or kidney cancer. The genes are TRBV6-6 and TRBJ2-7; the D is unclear. CDR3 sequence: CASSQDGYEQYF. The CDR3 coding sequence is TGTGCCAGCAGCCAGGACGGGTACGAGCAGTACTTC.